Following are 3 T cell receptor beta chains from one sample sequenced in a study of siplizumab effects on memory and regulatory T cells. The table came from immunoSEQ multiplex PCR; TCRdb's copy has only in-frame clones and leaves some out. The sample has more than 85,000 clones, 92% seen once. The specimen was CD4+ T cells sorted from blood. These TCRs come from a human donor in good health.

V gene TRBV27 combines with J gene TRBJ2-7, with 11 bases matching TRBD2. J lost 3 bases, V lost 5 bases, and 12 bases had no gene match. The CDR3 has 17 amino acids. Germline lookup yields CDR1 MNHEY and CDR2 SMNVEV (reference sequence). The CDR3 protein is CASSRRRTSGSDYEQYF. CDR3 sequence (DNA): TGTGCCAGCAGTCGAAGAAGGACTAGCGGGTCCGACTACGAGCAGTACTTC.

Here the CDR3 reads CASSLRGAENTEAFF. The CDR3 DNA reads as TGTGCCAGCAGCTTACGGGGGGCGGAGAATACTGAAGCTTTCTTT. This chain joins TRBV11-2 and TRBJ1-1; weak D call: TRBD1 (6 bases). The CDR3 sequence is 15 residues long. The V gene lost 2 bases and the J gene lost 5 bases, with 15 bases spanning the gap. Germline V CDR1 and CDR2: SGHAT, FQNNGV.

This chain joins TRBV29-1 and TRBJ1-1, with TRBD1 matching 8 bases. The CDR3 runs 13 residues. J was trimmed by 5 bases and V by 7 bases; bases with no gene match: 9. CDR1 and CDR2 from the germline V gene are SQVTM and ANQGSEA. The CDR3 DNA sequence: TGCAGCGGAGGATACAGGGGGGGAACTGAAGCTTTCTTT. It specifies CSGGYRGGTEAFF.